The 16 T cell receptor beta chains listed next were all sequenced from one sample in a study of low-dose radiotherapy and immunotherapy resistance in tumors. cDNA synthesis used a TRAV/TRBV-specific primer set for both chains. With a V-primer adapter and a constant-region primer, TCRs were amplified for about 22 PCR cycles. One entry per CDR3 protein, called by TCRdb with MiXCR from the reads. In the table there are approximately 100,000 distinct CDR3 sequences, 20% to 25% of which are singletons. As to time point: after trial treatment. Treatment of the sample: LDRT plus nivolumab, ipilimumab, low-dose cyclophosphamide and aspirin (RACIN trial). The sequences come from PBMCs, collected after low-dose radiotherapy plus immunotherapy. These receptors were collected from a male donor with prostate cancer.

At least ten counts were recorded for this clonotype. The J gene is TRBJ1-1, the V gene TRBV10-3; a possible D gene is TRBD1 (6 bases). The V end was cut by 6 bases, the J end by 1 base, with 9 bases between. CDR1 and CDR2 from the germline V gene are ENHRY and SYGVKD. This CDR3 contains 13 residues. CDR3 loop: CAISETGNTEAFF. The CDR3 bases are TGTGCCATCAGCGAGACAGGGAACACTGAAGCTTTCTTT.

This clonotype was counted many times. CDR3 in amino acids: CASSLVTSGEETQYF. CDR3 DNA sequence: TGTGCCAGCAGCCTCGTGACTAGCGGGGAAGAGACCCAGTACTTC. The genes are TRBV5-6 and TRBJ2-5; 11 bases are shared with TRBD2. Trimming took 4 bases from V and 3 from J; bases not matched to a gene: 5. From germline, CDR1 is SGHDT and CDR2 YYEEEE. CDR3 length: 15 amino acids.

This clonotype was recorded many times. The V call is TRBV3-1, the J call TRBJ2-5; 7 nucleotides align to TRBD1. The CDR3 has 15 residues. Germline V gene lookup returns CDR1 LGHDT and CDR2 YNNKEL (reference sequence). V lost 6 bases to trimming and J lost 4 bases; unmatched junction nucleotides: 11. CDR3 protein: CASRLSWDRGETQYF. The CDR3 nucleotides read TGTGCCAGCAGATTATCATGGGACAGAGGAGAGACCCAGTACTTC.

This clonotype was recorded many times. Written as DNA, the CDR3 is TGCAGTGCTAGCGGCCCTGGGAGCGGTTCCTACAATGAGCAGTTCTTC. Translation gives CSASGPGSGSYNEQFF. The chain employs TRBV20-1 and TRBJ2-1, with a weak D call TRBD2 (5 bases). The V end was cut by 3 bases, the J end by 1 base, with 16 bases between. The germline CDR1 and CDR2 sequences are DFQATT and SNEGSKA (reference sequence). CDR3 length equals 16 residues.

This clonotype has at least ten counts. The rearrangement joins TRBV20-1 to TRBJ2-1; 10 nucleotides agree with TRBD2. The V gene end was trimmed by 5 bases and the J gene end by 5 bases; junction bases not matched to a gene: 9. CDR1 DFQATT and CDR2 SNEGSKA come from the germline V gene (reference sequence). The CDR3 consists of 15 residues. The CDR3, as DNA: TGCAGTGCTCGACCGGCTAGCGGGGGTCACAATGAGCAGTTCTTC. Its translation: CSARPASGGHNEQFF.

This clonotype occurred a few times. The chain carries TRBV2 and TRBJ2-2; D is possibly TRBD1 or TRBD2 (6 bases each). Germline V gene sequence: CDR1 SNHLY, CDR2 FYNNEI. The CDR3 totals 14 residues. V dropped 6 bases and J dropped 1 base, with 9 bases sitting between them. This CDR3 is CASRGGQNTGELFF. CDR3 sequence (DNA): TGTGCCAGCAGAGGGGGGCAGAACACCGGGGAGCTGTTTTTT.

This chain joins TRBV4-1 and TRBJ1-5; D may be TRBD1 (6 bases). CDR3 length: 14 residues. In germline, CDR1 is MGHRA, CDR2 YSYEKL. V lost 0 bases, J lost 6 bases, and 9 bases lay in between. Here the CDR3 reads CASSQEGRGQPQHF. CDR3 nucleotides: TGCGCCAGCAGCCAAGAGGGCAGGGGTCAGCCCCAGCATTTT.

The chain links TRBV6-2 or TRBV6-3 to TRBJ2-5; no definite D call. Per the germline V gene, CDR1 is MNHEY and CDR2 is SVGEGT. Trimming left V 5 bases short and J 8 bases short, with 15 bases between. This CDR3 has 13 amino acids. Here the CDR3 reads CASSDVIGGTQYF. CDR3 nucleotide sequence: TGTGCCAGCAGTGACGTGATCGGCGGTACCCAGTACTTC.

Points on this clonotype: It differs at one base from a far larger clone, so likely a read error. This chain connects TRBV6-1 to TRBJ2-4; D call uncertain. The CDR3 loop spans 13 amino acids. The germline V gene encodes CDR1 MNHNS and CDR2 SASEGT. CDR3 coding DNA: TGTGCCAGCAGTCAGTCAGCCAAAATCATTCAGTACTTC. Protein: CASSQSAKIIQYF.

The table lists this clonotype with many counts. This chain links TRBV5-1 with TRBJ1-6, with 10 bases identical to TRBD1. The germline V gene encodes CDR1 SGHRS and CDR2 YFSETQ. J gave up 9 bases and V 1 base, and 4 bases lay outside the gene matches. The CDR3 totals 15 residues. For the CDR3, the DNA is TGCGCCAGCAGCTTGTCGGACAGGGGGACTTCACCCCTCCACTTT. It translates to CASSLSDRGTSPLHF.

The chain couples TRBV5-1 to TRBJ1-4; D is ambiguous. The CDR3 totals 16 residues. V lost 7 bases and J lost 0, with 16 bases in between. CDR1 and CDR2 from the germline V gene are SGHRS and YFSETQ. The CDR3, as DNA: TGCGCCAGCTTCTCCCCTTTTGCAGCAACTAATGAAAAACTGTTTTTT. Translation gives CASFSPFAATNEKLFF.

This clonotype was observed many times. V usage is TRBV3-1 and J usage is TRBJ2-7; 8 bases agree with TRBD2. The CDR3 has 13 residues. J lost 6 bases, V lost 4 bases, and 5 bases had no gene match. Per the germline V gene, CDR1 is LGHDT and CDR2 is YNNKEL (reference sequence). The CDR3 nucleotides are TGTGCCAGCAGCCCGGGACTAGGGGGCGAGCAGTACTTC. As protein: CASSPGLGGEQYF.

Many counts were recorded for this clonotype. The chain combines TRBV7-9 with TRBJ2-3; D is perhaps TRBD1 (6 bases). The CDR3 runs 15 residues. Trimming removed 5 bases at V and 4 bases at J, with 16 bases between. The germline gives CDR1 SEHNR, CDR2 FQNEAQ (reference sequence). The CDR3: CASSPRGGDADTQYF. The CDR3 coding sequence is TGTGCCAGCAGCCCGCGAGGGGGTGACGCAGATACGCAGTATTTT.

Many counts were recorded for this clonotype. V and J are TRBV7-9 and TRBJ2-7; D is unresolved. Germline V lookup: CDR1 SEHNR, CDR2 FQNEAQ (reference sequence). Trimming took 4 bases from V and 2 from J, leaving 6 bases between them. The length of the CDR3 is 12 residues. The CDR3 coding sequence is TGTGCCAGCAGCTCCCAAACCTACGAGCAGTACTTC. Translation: CASSSQTYEQYF.

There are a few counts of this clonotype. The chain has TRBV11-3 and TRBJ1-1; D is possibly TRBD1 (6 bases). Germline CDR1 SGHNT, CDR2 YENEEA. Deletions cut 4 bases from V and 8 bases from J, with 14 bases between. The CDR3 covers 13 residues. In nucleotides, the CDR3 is TGTGCCAGCAGCTCAGGGGCCGACAGAGAAGCTTTCTTT. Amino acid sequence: CASSSGADREAFF. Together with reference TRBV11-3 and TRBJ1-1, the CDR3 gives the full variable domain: EAGVVQSPRYKIIEKKQPVAFWCNPISGHNTLYWYLQNLGQGPELLIRYENEEAVDDSQLPKDRFSAERLKGVDSTLKIQPAELGDSAVYLCASSSGADREAFFGQGTRLTVV.

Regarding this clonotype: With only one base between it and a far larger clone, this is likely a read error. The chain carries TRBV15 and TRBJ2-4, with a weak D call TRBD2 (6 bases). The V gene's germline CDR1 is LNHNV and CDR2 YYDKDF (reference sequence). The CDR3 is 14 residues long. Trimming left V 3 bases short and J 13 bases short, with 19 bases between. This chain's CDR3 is CATSSGGGENEQYF. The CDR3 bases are TGTGCCACCAGCAGCGGTGGAGGGGAAAATGAGCAGTACTTC. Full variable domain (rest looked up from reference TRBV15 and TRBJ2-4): DAMVIQNPRYQVTQFGKPVTLSCSQTLNHNVMYWYQQKSSQAPKLLFHYYDKDFNNEADTPDNFQSRRPNTSFCFLDIRSPGLGDTAMYLCATSSGGGENEQYFGAGTRLSVL.